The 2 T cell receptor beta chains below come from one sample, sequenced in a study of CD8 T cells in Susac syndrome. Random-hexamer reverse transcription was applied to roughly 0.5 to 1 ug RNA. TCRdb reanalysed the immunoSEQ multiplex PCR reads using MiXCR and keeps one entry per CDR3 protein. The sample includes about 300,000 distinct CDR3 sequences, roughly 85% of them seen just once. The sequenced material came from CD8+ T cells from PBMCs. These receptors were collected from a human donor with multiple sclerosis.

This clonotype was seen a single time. CDR3 region: CATSRDLAGAPQETQYF. The CDR3 DNA sequence: TGTGCCACCAGCAGAGACCTAGCGGGAGCTCCCCAAGAGACCCAGTACTTC. The chain employs TRBV15 and TRBJ2-5, with 10 bases lining up with TRBD2. The germline CDR1 and CDR2 sequences are LNHNV and YYDKDF (reference sequence). The CDR3 runs to 17 residues. The J segment lost 1 base and the V segment lost 0 bases, leaving 5 bases of the junction unmatched.

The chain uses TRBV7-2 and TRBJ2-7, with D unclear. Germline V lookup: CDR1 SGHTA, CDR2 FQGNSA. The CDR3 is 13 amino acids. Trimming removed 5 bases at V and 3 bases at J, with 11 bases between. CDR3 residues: CASSDSPGYEQYF. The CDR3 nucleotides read TGTGCCAGCAGCGATAGTCCTGGCTACGAGCAGTACTTC.